This T cell receptor (beta chain) is from a study of cytomegalovirus exposure and HLA in healthy donors. Notes on the study in general: Immune exposure was documented only through CMV serostatus.

Primers for the PCR totalled 60 Vbeta and 13 Jbeta. Assay used: immunoSEQ multiplex PCR; TCRdb lists only in-frame clones, some missing. This table holds approximately 100,000 clones, around 80% found once. A note on this clone: Antigen unknown.

CDR1 MDHEN and CDR2 SYDVKM come from the germline V gene. This CDR3 comprises 16 residues. V gave up 5 bases and J gave up 4 bases; unmatched junction bases: 10. Sample: PBMCs. The sequence derives from a woman in her thirties or forties in good health and CMV-seronegative. V is TRBV28 and J is TRBJ1-3; 8 bases match TRBD1. CDR3 region: CASSPRGQEDGNTIYF. CDR3 DNA sequence: TGTGCCAGCAGTCCCCGGGGACAGGAAGACGGAAACACCATATATTTT.